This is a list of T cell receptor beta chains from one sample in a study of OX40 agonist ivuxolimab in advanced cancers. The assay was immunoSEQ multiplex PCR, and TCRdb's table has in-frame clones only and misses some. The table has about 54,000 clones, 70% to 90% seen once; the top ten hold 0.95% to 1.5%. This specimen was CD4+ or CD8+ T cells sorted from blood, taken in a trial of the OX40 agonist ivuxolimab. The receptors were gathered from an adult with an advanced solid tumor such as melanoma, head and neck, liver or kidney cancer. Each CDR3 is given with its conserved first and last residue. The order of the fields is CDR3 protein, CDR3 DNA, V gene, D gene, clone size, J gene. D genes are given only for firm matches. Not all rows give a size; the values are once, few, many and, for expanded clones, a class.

CASRRTGQGGGELFF	TGTGCCAGCAGGAGGACCGGACAAGGGGGCGGGGAGCTGTTTTTT	TRBV2	NA	NA	TRBJ2-2
CAGSSGQGYNEQFF	TGTGCCGGCAGCTCTGGACAGGGGTACAATGAGCAGTTCTTC	TRBV7-9	TRBD1	once	TRBJ2-1
CASSLDNQPQHF	TGTGCCAGCAGCTTAGACAATCAGCCCCAGCATTTT	TRBV7-9	NA	NA	TRBJ1-5
CASSALAGGLSDTQYF	TGTGCCAGCAGTGCACTAGCGGGAGGGCTATCAGATACGCAGTATTTT	TRBV6-1	TRBD2	NA	TRBJ2-3
CASQPEMVLDNEQFF	TGTGCCAGCCAGCCGGAAATGGTTCTTGACAATGAGCAGTTCTTC	TRBV7-2	NA	NA	TRBJ2-1
CASSQETQYF	TGTGCCAGCAGTCAAGAGACCCAGTACTTC	TRBV2	NA	few	TRBJ2-5
CASSQEESSGSSYEQYF	TGCGCCAGCAGCCAAGAGGAGAGTAGCGGGTCCTCCTACGAGCAGTACTTC	TRBV4-1	TRBD2	NA	TRBJ2-7
CASRSLTETQYF	TGTGCCAGCAGATCCCTGACAGAGACCCAGTACTTC	TRBV6-6	NA	NA	TRBJ2-5
CASSLGTTTDTQYF	TGCGCCAGCAGCCTAGGGACTACTACAGATACGCAGTATTTT	TRBV5-1	TRBD2	NA	TRBJ2-3
CAWDRGDQPQHF	TGTGCCTGGGACAGGGGAGATCAGCCCCAGCATTTT	TRBV30	TRBD1	NA	TRBJ1-5
CASTSSGRSDEQFF	TGTGCCAGCACCTCTAGCGGGCGGAGCGATGAGCAGTTCTTC	TRBV28	TRBD2	NA	TRBJ2-1
CASSYWELNTEAFF	TGTGCCAGCAGTTACTGGGAGCTGAACACTGAAGCTTTCTTT	TRBV6-6	NA	NA	TRBJ1-1
CATSRDSGVPGNTIYF	TGTGCCACCAGCAGAGATTCGGGGGTACCGGGAAACACCATATATTTT	TRBV15	NA	NA	TRBJ1-3
CASSFSTGNTEAFF	TGTGCCAGCAGTTTCTCGACAGGGAACACTGAAGCTTTCTTT	TRBV7-9	NA	once	TRBJ1-1
CASSPTGLNEKLFF	TGTGCCAGCTCACCGACAGGGCTTAATGAAAAACTGTTTTTT	TRBV18	TRBD1	NA	TRBJ1-4
CASSPSTDTQYF	TGTGCCAGCAGCCCAAGCACAGATACGCAGTATTTT	TRBV7-2	NA	NA	TRBJ2-3
CASSLGTIAYEQYF	TGCGCCAGCAGCCTGGGGACGATTGCCTACGAGCAGTACTTC	TRBV5-1	NA	NA	TRBJ2-7
CAMARGTPNNEQFF	TGTGCCATGGCGAGAGGGACCCCAAACAATGAGCAGTTCTTC	TRBV10-3	NA	NA	TRBJ2-1
CASSYGALYGYTF	TGTGCCAGCAGTTATGGGGCCCTCTATGGCTACACCTTC	TRBV6-5	NA	NA	TRBJ1-2
CAISLWDTRTDTQYF	TGTGCCATCAGCCTTTGGGACACTCGCACAGATACGCAGTATTTT	TRBV10-3	NA	NA	TRBJ2-3
CASSGARTSGIQETQYF	TGTGCCAGTAGTGGAGCCCGGACTAGCGGGATCCAAGAGACCCAGTACTTC	TRBV19	TRBD2	NA	TRBJ2-5
CATSRDRAPRPDYNEQFF	TGTGCCACCAGCAGAGATCGAGCACCCCGGCCGGATTACAATGAGCAGTTCTTC	TRBV15	NA	NA	TRBJ2-1
CASSFSGTGGADTQYF	TGCGCCAGCAGCTTTTCCGGGACAGGGGGCGCAGATACGCAGTATTTT	TRBV5-1	TRBD1	NA	TRBJ2-3
CASSPTGTVNYEQYF	TGTGCCAGCAGTCCTACCGGGACAGTAAACTACGAGCAGTACTTC	TRBV28	TRBD1	medium-sized	TRBJ2-7
CASSGNPSYEQYF	TGTGCCAGCTCGGGTAATCCCTCCTACGAGCAGTACTTC	TRBV28	NA	NA	TRBJ2-7
CASSVAGGRQEQYF	TGTGCCAGCAGTGTAGCGGGAGGTCGGCAAGAGCAGTACTTC	TRBV6-1	TRBD2	once	TRBJ2-7
CASSPLRASGSGTGELFF	TGTGCCAGCAGCCCCCTAAGGGCTAGCGGGAGTGGAACCGGGGAGCTGTTTTTT	TRBV7-9	TRBD2	NA	TRBJ2-2
CASSPMGFTYEQYF	TGTGCCAGCTCACCGATGGGGTTCACCTACGAGCAGTACTTC	TRBV18	NA	NA	TRBJ2-7
CASHGQNTGELFF	TGTGCCAGCCACGGACAGAACACCGGGGAGCTGTTTTTT	TRBV7-8	NA	NA	TRBJ2-2
CASSEERGAGELFF	TGTGCCAGCAGTGAAGAGCGAGGGGCCGGGGAGCTGTTTTTT	TRBV2	NA	NA	TRBJ2-2
CASSLFGALNTEAFF	TGTGCCAGCAGCCTCTTTGGGGCCCTGAACACTGAAGCTTTCTTT	TRBV27	NA	NA	TRBJ1-1
CASSLQGGAEDTEAFF	TGCGCCAGCAGCCTTCAGGGGGGTGCTGAGGACACTGAAGCTTTCTTT	TRBV4-1	TRBD1	NA	TRBJ1-1
CASRLTGGQNYGYTF	TGCGCCAGCAGACTTACAGGGGGCCAAAACTATGGCTACACCTTC	TRBV5-1	TRBD1	NA	TRBJ1-2
CASSLDGRNTGELFF	TGTGCCAGCAGCTTAGACGGGAGGAACACCGGGGAGCTGTTTTTT	TRBV11-2	NA	NA	TRBJ2-2
CASSKQAGARPDTQYF	TGTGCCAGCAGCAAACAGGCAGGGGCCCGGCCCGATACGCAGTATTTT	TRBV7-2	NA	NA	TRBJ2-3
CASSVYLTGGYGYTF	TGTGCCAGCAGCGTCTATTTAACAGGGGGCTATGGCTACACCTTC	TRBV9	TRBD1	NA	TRBJ1-2
CASSPQGTDTQYF	TGTGCCAGCAGCCCGCAGGGTACAGATACGCAGTATTTT	TRBV7-2	NA	NA	TRBJ2-3
CASRGSLAGVPEQFF	TGTGCCAGCAGGGGAAGCCTAGCGGGAGTTCCGGAGCAGTTCTTC	TRBV28	TRBD2	NA	TRBJ2-1
CASSLDLGQFQHF	TGTGCCAGCAGCTTAGATTTAGGACAGTTCCAGCATTTT	TRBV11-2	NA	few	TRBJ1-5
CASRREGMEDTQYF	TGTGCCAGCAGACGGGAGGGGATGGAAGATACGCAGTATTTT	TRBV28	TRBD2	NA	TRBJ2-3
CASTLGGRVTDTQYF	TGTGCCAGCACCCTGGGTGGGAGGGTAACAGATACGCAGTATTTT	TRBV13	TRBD2	few	TRBJ2-3
CASSFAGDYNEQFF	TGTGCCAGCAGCTTTGCGGGAGATTACAATGAGCAGTTCTTC	TRBV11-2	TRBD2	NA	TRBJ2-1
CASSEALPWGGANVLTF	TGTGCCAGCAGTGAAGCGCTGCCATGGGGTGGGGCCAACGTCCTGACTTTC	TRBV6-1	NA	NA	TRBJ2-6
CASSYGEYQETQYF	TGTGCCAGCAGTTACGGGGAATACCAAGAGACCCAGTACTTC	TRBV6-5	NA	NA	TRBJ2-5
CASTNWPAFYNEQFF	TGCGCCAGCACAAACTGGCCAGCTTTCTACAATGAGCAGTTCTTC	TRBV23-1	NA	NA	TRBJ2-1
CASSLYAGYNEQFF	TGTGCCAGCAGTTTATACGCAGGATACAATGAGCAGTTCTTC	TRBV27	NA	few	TRBJ2-1
CASSRTGTGGSEQYF	TGTGCCAGCAGTCGGACGGGGACAGGGGGCTCCGAGCAGTACTTC	TRBV6-5	TRBD1	few	TRBJ2-7
CASSMRLAGEGGAKNIQYF	TGTGCCAGTAGTATGAGACTAGCGGGAGAGGGGGGAGCCAAAAACATTCAGTACTTC	TRBV19	TRBD2	NA	TRBJ2-4
CASAPEPGLQYF	TGTGCCAGCGCGCCAGAACCGGGCCTACAGTACTTC	TRBV2	NA	NA	TRBJ2-7
CASSLRGVALGANVLTF	TGTGCCAGCAGTTTAAGAGGGGTGGCTCTGGGGGCCAACGTCCTGACTTTC	TRBV28	NA	NA	TRBJ2-6
CASSRIRGTYEQYF	TGTGCCAGCAGTAGAATCAGGGGTACCTACGAGCAGTACTTC	TRBV28	NA	NA	TRBJ2-7
CAISNGLANNEQFF	TGTGCCATCAGCAACGGACTAGCTAACAATGAGCAGTTCTTC	TRBV10-3	TRBD2	NA	TRBJ2-1
CASSQGGWYGYTF	TGTGCCAGCAGCCAAGGGGGGTGGTACGGCTACACCTTC	TRBV6-5	NA	NA	TRBJ1-2
CASSTGGLISYEQYF	TGTGCCAGCAGTACAGGGGGTCTGATCTCCTACGAGCAGTACTTC	TRBV28	TRBD1	NA	TRBJ2-7